These 5 T cell receptor beta chains share one sample of origin, sequenced in a study of a mutant IDH1 vaccine in newly diagnosed glioma (dated by TCRdb to about 2021). This specimen's time point label, interpreted: week 47, end of study. Every vaccine dose consisted of 300 ug of a 20-mer mutant IDH1 peptide in Montanide, administered subcutaneously together with topical imiquimod. Their antigens remain unidentified. The library was obtained by the immunoSEQ multiplex PCR assay. The clones in this table, taken by TCRdb from immuneACCESS, are in-frame only. Not every clone is retained; where verified, under half of the shortfall comes from an unresolved V gene, and the cause of the rest is unknown. For this sample the table gives tens of thousands of clones, of which 60% to 85% were detected only once. Less than 5.5% of the sample is taken by the ten largest. Sequenced material: PBMCs, taken from a glioma patient whose treatment included an IDH1 peptide vaccine. The receptors were sampled from a woman in her thirties or forties with glioma. Some clones in this sample may be carry-over from other donors' samples.

This CDR3 reads CATETQVNTEAFF. CDR3 DNA sequence: TGTGCCACTGAAACACAGGTGAACACTGAAGCTTTCTTT. The chain links TRBV2 to TRBJ1-1, with a weak D call TRBD1 (5 bases). CDR1 and CDR2 (germline): SNHLY, FYNNEI. The CDR3 spans 13 residues. The V and J ends lost 10 bases and 0 bases respectively, with 12 bases between them.

V and J are TRBV9 and TRBJ2-7; possibly TRBD1 or TRBD2 for D (5 bases each). The V gene's germline CDR1 is SGDLS and CDR2 YYNGEE. Trimming shortened V by 3 bases and J by 2 bases, and 15 bases separated the two germline ends. CDR3 length: 15 residues. The CDR3 nucleotides read TGTGCCAGCAGCGGTATCCGGGACGGAACCTACGAGCAGTACTTC. It specifies CASSGIRDGTYEQYF.

The chain is built from TRBV5-4 and TRBJ1-4; 12 bases align to TRBD1. The CDR3 runs 18 residues. The J segment lost 2 bases and the V segment lost 4 bases, leaving 9 bases of the junction unmatched. CDR1 is SGHNT, CDR2 YYREEE, per germline (reference sequence). The CDR3 nucleotides read TGTGCCAGCAGCCACCACCGGGACAGGGGGCGGACTAATGAAAAACTGTTTTTT. Translation gives CASSHHRDRGRTNEKLFF.

The gene calls are TRBV19 and TRBJ1-2, with a tentative D call TRBD1 (6 bases). V was cut by 0 bases and J by 1 base, with 9 bases left in between. The CDR3 is 15 residues long. Germline loops: CDR1 LNHDA, CDR2 SQIVND (reference sequence). In DNA, the CDR3 is TGTGCCAGTAGTATAGACCACAGGGTTAACTATGGCTACACCTTC. Protein: CASSIDHRVNYGYTF.

The chain uses TRBV6-5 and TRBJ1-3; no firm D call. V was clipped by 2 bases and J by 2 bases, with 10 bases between them. The CDR3 is 15 amino acids. Germline CDR1 and CDR2: MNHEY and SVGAGI. Here the CDR3 reads CASSYGLGPGNTIYF. CDR3 nucleotide sequence: TGTGCCAGCAGTTACGGTCTAGGCCCTGGAAACACCATATATTTT.